Reported below is one TCR beta chain. The data belong to a study of PD-L1 blockade in urothelial cancer. Profiled with immunoSEQ multiplex PCR; TCRdb holds only in-frame clones, not every one. The table has more than 95,000 clones, 86% seen once; the top ten hold 2% to 3%. Time point in this sample: peripheral blood 6 weeks after treatment start. This CDR3 has 16 amino acids. V was pared by 8 bases and J by 2 bases, with 22 bases between. Germline CDR1 reads MDHEN; CDR2 reads SYDVKM. Source: PBMCs, taken around atezolizumab (anti-PD-L1) treatment. The gene calls are TRBV28 and TRBJ2-7, with a tentative D call TRBD2 (6 bases). The TCR originated in a man over 45 with urothelial cancer. DNA of the CDR3: TGTGCCAGCCACGGGAGCGCTTCTGGGGGTACCTACGAGCAGTACTTC. This sequence encodes CASHGSASGGTYEQYF.